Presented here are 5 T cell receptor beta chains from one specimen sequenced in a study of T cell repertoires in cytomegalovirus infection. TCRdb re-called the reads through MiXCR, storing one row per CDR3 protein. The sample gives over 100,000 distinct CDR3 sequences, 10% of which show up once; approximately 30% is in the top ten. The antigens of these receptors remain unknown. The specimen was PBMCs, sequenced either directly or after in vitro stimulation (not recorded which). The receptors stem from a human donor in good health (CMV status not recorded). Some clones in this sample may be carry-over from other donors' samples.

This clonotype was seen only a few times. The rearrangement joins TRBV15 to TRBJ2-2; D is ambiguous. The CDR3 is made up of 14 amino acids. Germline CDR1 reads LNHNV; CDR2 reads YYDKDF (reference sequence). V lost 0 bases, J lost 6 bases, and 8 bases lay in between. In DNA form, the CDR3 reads TGTGCCACCAGCAGAGAGGCCGGGTCCGGGGAGCTGTTTTTT. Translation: CATSREAGSGELFF.

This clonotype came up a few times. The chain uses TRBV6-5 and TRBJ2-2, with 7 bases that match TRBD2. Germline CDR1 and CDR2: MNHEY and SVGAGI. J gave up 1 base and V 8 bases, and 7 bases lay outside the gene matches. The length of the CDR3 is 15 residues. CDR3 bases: TGTGCCAGCCTAAATTGGGGGGGGAACACCGGGGAGCTGTTTTTT. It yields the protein CASLNWGGNTGELFF.

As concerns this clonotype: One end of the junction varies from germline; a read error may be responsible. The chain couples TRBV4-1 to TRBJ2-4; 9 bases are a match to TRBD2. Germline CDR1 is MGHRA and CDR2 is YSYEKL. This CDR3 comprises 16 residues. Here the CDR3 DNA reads TGTGCCAGCAGCCGCTTTCATGAGACTAGCGGAAACATTCAGTACTTC. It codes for CASSRFHETSGNIQYF.

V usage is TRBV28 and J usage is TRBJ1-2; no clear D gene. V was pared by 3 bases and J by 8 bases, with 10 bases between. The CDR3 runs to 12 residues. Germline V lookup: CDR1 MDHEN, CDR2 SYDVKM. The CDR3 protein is CASSFRSDGYTF. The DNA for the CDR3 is TGTGCCAGCAGTTTTAGGTCAGACGGCTACACCTTC.

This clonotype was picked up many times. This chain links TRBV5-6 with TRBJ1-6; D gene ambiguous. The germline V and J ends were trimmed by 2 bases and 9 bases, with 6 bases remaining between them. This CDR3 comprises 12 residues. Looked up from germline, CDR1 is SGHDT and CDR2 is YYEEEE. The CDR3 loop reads CASSFESSPLHF. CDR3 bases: TGTGCCAGCAGCTTTGAAAGTTCACCCCTCCACTTT.